These 26 T cell receptor beta chains were sequenced from one sample in a study of cytomegalovirus exposure and HLA in healthy donors. Primers: 60 Vbeta forward and 13 Jbeta reverse. Libraries were prepared by immunoSEQ multiplex PCR; TCRdb keeps only in-frame clonotypes and omits some of them. The sample includes fewer than 90,000 clones, around four fifths of them seen just once. What was sequenced was PBMCs. The source is a man aged 25-45 years in good health and CMV-seropositive.

This chain uses TRBV7-9 with TRBJ2-1; D unclear. Trimming shortened V by 1 base and J by 0 bases, and 7 bases separated the two germline ends. CDR3 length: 15 residues. Germline values: CDR1 SEHNR, CDR2 FQNEAQ (reference sequence). CDR3 loop: CASSLVSLSYNEQFF. In DNA form, the CDR3 reads TGTGCCAGCAGCTTAGTTTCACTCTCCTACAATGAGCAGTTCTTC. The full variable domain, with the rest looked up from reference TRBV7-9 and TRBJ2-1, is DTGVSQNPRHKITKRGQNVTFRCDPISEHNRLYWYRQTLGQGPEFLTYFQNEAQLEKSRLLSDRFSAERPKGSFSTLEIQRTEQGDSAMYLCASSLVSLSYNEQFFGPGTRLTVL.

The rearrangement links TRBV7-3 to TRBJ1-1; D may be TRBD1 (6 bases). The germline V gene has CDR1 SGHTA and CDR2 FQGTGA. CDR3 size: 15 residues. Between the trimmed V and J ends, which lost 2 bases and 4 bases, there was a span of 14 bases. This CDR3 reads CASSLLGGTGTEAFF. Written as DNA, the CDR3 is TGTGCCAGCAGCTTACTAGGGGGAACCGGCACTGAAGCTTTCTTT.

This clone was counted a few times. V and J are TRBV6-1 and TRBJ1-2; 8 bases agree with TRBD1. The germline V gene has CDR1 MNHNS and CDR2 SASEGT. This CDR3 has 13 amino acids. V shed 4 bases, J shed 7 bases, and the junction held 5 bases outside the gene matches. The CDR3 is CASSAVQGAGYTF. The CDR3 DNA is TGTGCCAGCAGTGCGGTCCAGGGGGCTGGCTACACCTTC.

This clone came up once. In nucleotides, the CDR3 is TGTGCCAGCAGGTCAAGCGTCGAGACAGGGGGCGTCGAGCAGTACTTC. This codes for CASRSSVETGGVEQYF. V and J are TRBV2 and TRBJ2-7; 10 bases agree with TRBD1. With 6 bases clipped from V and 6 bases from J, the junction kept 14 bases outside the gene matches. Germline V gene data show CDR1 as SNHLY and CDR2 as FYNNEI. The length of the CDR3 is 16 residues. Full variable domain (outside the CDR3, taken from reference TRBV2 and TRBJ2-7): EPEVTQTPSHQVTQMGQEVILRCVPISNHLYFYWYRQILGQKVEFLVSFYNNEISEKSEIFDDQFSVERPDGSNFTLKIRSTKLEDSAMYFCASRSSVETGGVEQYFGPGTRLTVT.

This clone has just a few counts. V usage is TRBV7-9 and J usage is TRBJ1-1; D call uncertain. CDR1 is SEHNR and CDR2 is FQNEAQ in the germline V gene (reference sequence). V gave up 6 bases and J gave up 7 bases, with 9 bases separating them. The CDR3 runs 11 residues. The CDR3 nucleotides are TGTGCCAGCAGGCCCTCCGGTGAAGCTTTCTTT. Its protein is CASRPSGEAFF.

The chain recombines TRBV30 with TRBJ2-7; 7 bases line up with TRBD1. V lost 3 bases, J lost 9 bases, and 14 bases stayed unmatched. CDR1 GTSNPN and CDR2 SVGIG come from the germline V gene (reference sequence). This CDR3 has 14 amino acids. The CDR3 region is CAWSQTGNRMVQYF. CDR3 coding DNA: TGTGCCTGGAGCCAGACAGGGAACCGAATGGTGCAGTACTTC.

Within the sample, this clone is medium-sized. The V and J genes are TRBV19 and TRBJ2-6, with D perhaps matching TRBD2 (5 bases). Per germline, CDR1 LNHDA and CDR2 SQIVND (reference sequence). V was clipped by 4 bases and J by 2 bases, with 9 bases between them. CDR3 length: 15 residues. For the CDR3, the DNA is TGTGCCAGTAGTAGTGGGGAGACTGGGGCCAACGTCCTGACTTTC. This encodes CASSSGETGANVLTF.

V and J are TRBV30 and TRBJ1-2; possible D gene TRBD1, 5 bases. Germline loops: CDR1 GTSNPN, CDR2 SVGIG (reference sequence). Trimming removed 1 base at V and 2 bases at J, with 8 bases between. The CDR3 spans 13 residues. The CDR3 reads CAWSEGQNYGYTF. The CDR3 nucleotides read TGTGCCTGGAGTGAGGGGCAGAACTATGGCTACACCTTC.

The chain recombines TRBV5-1 with TRBJ2-7; tentative D call: TRBD2 (6 bases). Trimming shortened V by 4 bases and J by 4 bases, and 18 bases separated the two germline ends. The CDR3 covers 15 residues. Germline lookup yields CDR1 SGHRS and CDR2 YFSETQ. Here the CDR3 reads CASSQEGRVGYEQYF. CDR3 DNA sequence: TGCGCCAGCAGCCAGGAGGGCAGGGTAGGGTACGAGCAGTACTTC.

The J gene is TRBJ2-5, the V gene TRBV9, with 9 positions matching TRBD2. CDR3 length: 16 amino acids. Germline loops: CDR1 SGDLS, CDR2 YYNGEE. Trimming cost V 4 bases and J 5 bases; bases outside gene matches: 12. In DNA, the CDR3 is TGTGCCAGCAGCTTCGGTGGCGGGGGGGCGGGTGAGACCCAGTACTTC. Translating gives CASSFGGGGAGETQYF.

The chain has TRBV5-8 and TRBJ2-2, with 11 bases matching TRBD1. Trimming took 0 bases from V and 3 from J; bases not matched to a gene: 4. Germline V gene data show CDR1 as SGHTS and CDR2 as YDEGEE. The CDR3 sequence is 17 residues long. The CDR3 here is CASSLGGQGAHTGELFF. CDR3 DNA: TGTGCCAGCAGCTTGGGAGGACAGGGGGCGCACACCGGGGAGCTGTTTTTT.

The V gene is TRBV13, the J gene TRBJ2-7; TRBD1 agrees at 8 bases. CDR1 is PRHDT and CDR2 is FYEKMQ in the germline V gene (reference sequence). V gave up 1 base and J gave up 2 bases; unmatched junction bases: 13. The CDR3 spans 18 residues. CDR3 sequence (DNA): TGTGCCAGCAGCTTAGAGGTGGGGCGGGGACAGGATCCCTACGAGCAGTACTTC. Translating gives CASSLEVGRGQDPYEQYF.

V is TRBV28 and J is TRBJ2-7; TRBD2 aligns across 9 bases. V lost 5 bases, J lost 7 bases, and 6 bases stayed unmatched. Looked up from germline, CDR1 is MDHEN and CDR2 is SYDVKM. The CDR3 has 13 residues. The CDR3 DNA is TGTGCCAGCAGTCGGCGGGAGGGTAGGGAGCAGTACTTC. Translating gives CASSRREGREQYF.

This clone turned up a few times. The V call is TRBV19, the J call TRBJ2-3; TRBD2 matches 8 bases. Germline assignment: CDR1 LNHDA and CDR2 SQIVND (reference sequence). The CDR3 contains 16 residues. Trimming removed 3 bases from V and 1 base from J; junction bases left unmatched: 6. The CDR3 sequence: CASSIRGGLGTDTQYF. In DNA form, the CDR3 reads TGTGCCAGTAGTATTCGGGGGGGTCTCGGCACAGATACGCAGTATTTT. The whole variable domain, remainder taken from reference TRBV19 and TRBJ2-3, is DGGITQSPKYLFRKEGQNVTLSCEQNLNHDAMYWYRQDPGQGLRLIYYSQIVNDFQKGDIAEGYSVSREKKESFPLTVTSAQKNPTAFYLCASSIRGGLGTDTQYFGPGTRLTVL.

V is TRBV30 and J is TRBJ2-3; 8 bases are a match to TRBD1. Trimming took 2 bases from V and 4 from J; bases not matched to a gene: 2. CDR3 length equals 13 residues. The germline V gene has CDR1 GTSNPN and CDR2 SVGIG (reference sequence). The CDR3 region is CAWSYRGADTQYF. CDR3 in DNA: TGTGCCTGGAGTTACAGGGGGGCAGATACGCAGTATTTT.

A single count supports this clone. The rearrangement joins TRBV9 to TRBJ2-2; TRBD2 matches at 12 bases. The CDR3 extends over 16 amino acids. The trim removed 3 bases at V and 6 bases at J, leaving 6 bases unmatched. The germline CDR1 and CDR2 sequences are SGDLS and YYNGEE. The CDR3 protein is CASSGASGGASGELFF. In DNA, the CDR3 is TGTGCCAGCAGCGGGGCTAGCGGGGGGGCTTCCGGGGAGCTGTTTTTT.

This rearrangement joins TRBV18 to TRBJ1-1; tentatively, D is TRBD1 (6 bases). This CDR3 has 13 residues. V lost 3 bases and J lost 6, with 11 bases in between. The germline V gene has CDR1 KGHSH and CDR2 LQKENI. CDR3 protein: CASSPLGAAEAFF. DNA of the CDR3: TGTGCCAGCTCACCGCTGGGGGCGGCTGAAGCTTTCTTT.

The chain uses TRBV4-1 and TRBJ1-5; no clear D gene. The CDR3 extends over 15 amino acids. Between the trimmed V and J ends, which lost 4 bases and 3 bases, there was a span of 13 bases. The germline V gene encodes CDR1 MGHRA and CDR2 YSYEKL. The CDR3 sequence is CASSLTNDPNQPQHF. The CDR3 DNA is TGCGCCAGCAGCCTGACAAATGATCCCAATCAGCCCCAGCATTTT.

This chain connects TRBV4-2 to TRBJ2-3; weak D call: TRBD1 (6 bases). This CDR3 comprises 17 residues. Germline loops: CDR1 LGHNA, CDR2 YNFKEQ. Trimming took 0 bases from V and 2 from J, leaving 15 bases between them. CDR3 protein: CASSQDEDGGHTDTQYF. CDR3 DNA sequence: TGTGCCAGCAGCCAAGACGAAGATGGGGGCCACACAGATACGCAGTATTTT.

The V gene is TRBV19, the J gene TRBJ2-5; 7 bases line up with TRBD1. The assigned J gene may be wrong: the sequence end matches TRBJ2-7 better. The V gene's germline CDR1 is LNHDA and CDR2 SQIVND (reference sequence). The CDR3 runs to 15 residues. CDR3 sequence (DNA): TGTGCCAGTAGCAACCCGGGACAGTTGCCCTACGAGCAGTACTTC. Amino acid sequence: CASSNPGQLPYEQYF.

V and J are TRBV30 and TRBJ2-1; perhaps TRBD2 as D (6 bases). Germline V gives CDR1 GTSNPN, CDR2 SVGIG (reference sequence). The V gene lost 0 bases and the J gene lost 4 bases, with 22 bases spanning the gap. The CDR3 loop spans 18 amino acids. CDR3 protein: CAWSVPSVRAGVYNEQFF. CDR3 DNA sequence: TGTGCCTGGAGTGTACCCTCGGTACGAGCGGGTGTATACAATGAGCAGTTCTTC.

The chain carries TRBV6-5 and TRBJ2-5, with TRBD2 matching 7 bases. The J call may be wrong; the DNA end is better matched by TRBJ2-7. CDR3 length: 13 residues. CDR1 is MNHEY, CDR2 SVGAGI, per germline. This chain's CDR3 is CASSYGDYYEQYF. CDR3 DNA sequence: TGTGCCAGCAGTTACGGGGACTACTACGAGCAGTACTTC.

The chain links TRBV6-6 to TRBJ2-7; D remains ambiguous. The CDR3 has 13 amino acids. Germline V gives CDR1 MNHNY, CDR2 SVGAGI (reference sequence). V dropped 7 bases and J dropped 2 bases, with 12 bases sitting between them. The CDR3 bases are TGTGCCAGCACCCAGTCGTACCCCTACGAGCAGTACTTC. Translating it yields CASTQSYPYEQYF.

V and J are TRBV5-1 and TRBJ2-2; tentative D call: TRBD2 (6 bases). The germline V and J ends were trimmed by 7 bases and 3 bases, with 13 bases remaining between them. This CDR3 region has 14 residues. Germline loops: CDR1 SGHRS, CDR2 YFSETQ. The CDR3 reads CASGRRTDTGELFF. As DNA, the CDR3 is TGCGCCAGCGGGAGGCGGACCGACACCGGGGAGCTGTTTTTT.

CDR3 amino acids: CASSDLQGDEQFF. CDR3 sequence (DNA): TGCGCCAGCAGCGACCTACAGGGCGATGAGCAGTTCTTC. This rearrangement joins TRBV5-1 to TRBJ2-1; the D gene is possibly TRBD1 (6 bases). Germline V gene data show CDR1 as SGHRS and CDR2 as YFSETQ. This CDR3 contains 13 residues. The ends were cut back, 4 bases at V and 8 bases at J, with 13 bases in the middle.

V gene TRBV18 combines with J gene TRBJ1-1, with D possibly being TRBD1 (6 bases). The CDR3 covers 14 residues. CDR1 and CDR2 from the germline V gene are KGHSH and LQKENI. The V end lost 6 bases, the J end lost 1 base, and 12 bases lay between the germline ends. CDR3 residues: CASSRDRRNTEAFF. In DNA, the CDR3 is TGTGCCAGCTCCCGTGACAGGAGGAACACTGAAGCTTTCTTT.